Listed here is a single T cell receptor beta chain. This record comes from a study of control samples from healthy donors and cancer patients. Method: immunoSEQ multiplex PCR; TCRdb's copy keeps in-frame clones and lacks some. This table has about 120,000 clones, 89% appearing once. There are 17 residues in the CDR3. The junction had 4 bases not matched to a gene; V was cut back by 4 bases and J by 2 bases. Germline CDR1 LGHDT, CDR2 YNNKEL (reference sequence). The receptor's source is a man aged 50 to 59 in good health. The chain employs TRBV3-1 (or the pseudogene TRBV3-2) and TRBJ2-6; 11 nucleotides align to TRBD2. Sequencing was performed on blood. The CDR3 is CASSPGLAGAGANVLTF. The CDR3 DNA is TGTGCCAGCAGCCCCGGACTAGCGGGTGCTGGGGCCAACGTCCTGACTTTC.